This T cell receptor beta chain is drawn from a study of T cell changes during pregnancy in multiple sclerosis. The table came from immunoSEQ multiplex PCR; TCRdb's copy has only in-frame clones and leaves some out. The data show about 68,000 clones, roughly 89% seen once. This clone is a singleton in its sample. Per the germline V gene, CDR1 is MNHEY and CDR2 is SVGAGI. The CDR3 covers 16 residues. V lost 2 bases to trimming and J lost 1 base; unmatched junction nucleotides: 3. The TCR comes from a female donor with multiple sclerosis, enrolled in a pregnancy study. Sequenced here: peripheral blood, sampled in the second trimester of pregnancy. The chain joins TRBV6-5 to TRBJ2-3, with 10 bases aligning to TRBD1. The CDR3 protein is CASSYRDRGGTDTQYF. CDR3 sequence (DNA): TGTGCCAGCAGTTACCGGGACAGGGGTGGCACAGATACGCAGTATTTT.